This T cell receptor beta chain appears in the sequencing data of a study of blood T cells in healthy people across ages. General observations from the study: Among T cells, TCR beta diversity per million cells dropped roughly linearly as age rose.

For this clonotype: Its antigen is not identified.

Unmatched junction bases numbered 4, after V lost 6 bases and J lost 8 bases. The CDR3 covers 13 residues. Germline values: CDR1 MDHEN, CDR2 SYDVKM. The use of a sample-barcoded 5' primer and a J-beta primer mix characterized a second PCR of roughly 7 to 12 cycles. In TCRdb, the 5' RACE reads were re-called with MiXCR into one record per CDR3 protein. This table holds roughly 1,300,000 distinct CDR3 sequences, roughly 64% found once. Sequenced material: blood. The receptor was derived from a man aged 18 to 35 in good health. The gene calls are TRBV28 and TRBJ2-1, with 10 bases identical to TRBD2. DNA for the CDR3: TGTGCCAGCAGAGCGGGGGGGGCGGATGAGCAGTTCTTC. Translating it yields CASRAGGADEQFF.